The table lists the clone carrying this TCR beta chain with a count of one. Assay: immunoSEQ multiplex PCR; the TCRdb copy retains only in-frame clones and omits some. The sample includes fewer than 400,000 clones, 85% to 90% of them seen just once. This sample was included in a study of blood T cell repertoires in COVID-19. Germline V lookup: CDR1 LNHDA, CDR2 SQIVND (reference sequence). The CDR3 extends over 16 amino acids. V dropped 6 bases and J dropped 0; count of bases not matched to a gene: 10. The chain uses TRBV19 and TRBJ2-7; 8 bases map to TRBD2. The TCR was taken from a man aged 25-45 years who had recovered from COVID-19. Sequencing input: PBMCs or T cells enriched from blood (not recorded which). The CDR3 DNA follows: TGTGCCAGTAGCCCAGCCGGGAGGGGAACCTCCTACGAGCAGTACTTC. It encodes CASSPAGRGTSYEQYF.